The rows below give T cell receptor beta chains drawn from one sample of a study of CD8+ T cells in alopecia areata. Only in-frame clones appear in the TCRdb table, and some are missing; sequencing was by immunoSEQ multiplex PCR. The sample lists approximately 200,000 clones; approximately 47% were seen once. The material sequenced was CD4+ T cells sorted from blood, taken at approximately week 36, from a patient treated with tofacitinib. These receptors were taken from a human donor with alopecia areata. CDR3s include the opening cysteine and the closing phenylalanine or tryptophan. D genes are given only for firm matches. The size field is filled for only some rows; it gives once, few, many or a size class.

NA,TRBJ1-4,NA,TRBV25-1,CASSEQSEKLFF,TGTGCCAGCAGTGAACAGTCGGAAAAACTGTTTTTT
TRBD1,TRBJ1-2,NA,TRBV5-1,CASSSGQAGYTF,TGCGCCAGCAGCTCGGGACAGGCTGGCTACACCTTC
NA,TRBJ2-2,NA,TRBV7-2,CASSFKGRGNTGELFF,TGTGCCAGCAGCTTCAAAGGCAGGGGGAACACCGGGGAGCTGTTTTTT
NA,TRBJ2-5,NA,TRBV5-1,CASRRGVQETQYF,TGCGCCAGCAGAAGAGGGGTACAAGAGACCCAGTACTTC
TRBD2,TRBJ2-5,few,TRBV30,CAWSRKAGGPETQYF,TGTGCCTGGAGTAGGAAGGCGGGAGGGCCGGAGACCCAGTACTTC
NA,TRBJ1-2,NA,TRBV19,CASSIGGTRGYTF,TGTGCCAGTAGTATAGGTGGGACGCGGGGCTACACCTTC
TRBD2,TRBJ2-1,NA,TRBV4-2,CASSQDGLAGGEQFF,TGTGCCAGCAGCCAAGACGGCCTAGCGGGAGGTGAGCAGTTCTTC
TRBD1,TRBJ2-2,NA,TRBV9,CASSVGGTASPGELFF,TGTGCCAGCAGCGTAGGTGGGACAGCCTCCCCCGGGGAGCTGTTTTTT
TRBD2,TRBJ2-7,NA,TRBV5-1,CASSTDGTNYYEQYF,TGCGCCAGCAGCACAGACGGGACTAATTACTACGAGCAGTACTTC
NA,TRBJ2-6,NA,TRBV19,CASSSQGGGANVLTF,TGTGCCAGTAGTAGTCAGGGTGGTGGGGCCAACGTCCTGACTTTC
TRBD2,TRBJ2-1,NA,TRBV29-1,CSVERLAGGQNEQFF,TGCAGCGTTGAGAGGCTAGCGGGAGGGCAGAATGAGCAGTTCTTC
TRBD2,TRBJ2-1,NA,TRBV6-5,CASWSSGSWNEQFF,TGTGCCAGCTGGTCTAGCGGGAGTTGGAATGAGCAGTTCTTC
NA,TRBJ1-4,NA,TRBV7-2,CASSSTPSTNEKLFF,TGTGCCAGCAGCTCCACACCCTCAACTAATGAAAAACTGTTTTTT
TRBD1,TRBJ1-2,NA,TRBV6-5,CASSLLDRAHGYTF,TGTGCCAGCAGTCTTCTAGACAGGGCCCATGGCTACACCTTC
NA,TRBJ2-7,few,TRBV7-2,CASSPLYGEQYF,TGTGCCAGCAGCCCCCTTTATGGAGAGCAGTACTTC
NA,TRBJ2-1,many,TRBV5-6,CASTLYDEQFF,TGTGCCAGCACCCTATACGATGAGCAGTTCTTC
NA,TRBJ2-7,few,TRBV29-1,CSVGVPPRNEQYF,TGCAGCGTTGGAGTTCCCCCTCGGAACGAGCAGTACTTC
NA,TRBJ1-5,NA,TRBV15,CATSRDGISNQPQHF,TGTGCCACCAGCAGAGACGGGATTAGCAATCAGCCCCAGCATTTT
TRBD2,TRBJ2-2,NA,TRBV2,CASSNSGKGGELFF,TGTGCCAGCAGCAATAGCGGGAAAGGCGGGGAGCTGTTTTTT
NA,TRBJ2-3,NA,TRBV19,CASSGADTQYF,TGTGCCAGTAGCGGCGCAGATACGCAGTATTTT
TRBD1,TRBJ1-2,NA,TRBV7-3,CASSLDRGYGYTF,TGTGCCAGCAGCCTCGACAGGGGCTATGGCTACACCTTC
TRBD1,TRBJ1-5,few,TRBV28,CASSSGQGSNQPQHF,TGTGCCAGCAGTTCGGGACAGGGGAGCAATCAGCCCCAGCATTTT
TRBD2,TRBJ2-7,NA,TRBV2,CASQDFGGLADTSYEQYF,TGTGCCAGCCAGGACTTTGGGGGACTAGCGGATACCTCCTACGAGCAGTACTTC
NA,TRBJ2-1,NA,TRBV6-5,CASTKGKTYNEQFF,TGTGCCAGCACCAAGGGCAAAACCTACAATGAGCAGTTCTTC
NA,TRBJ1-4,few,TRBV14,CASSLPGGNEKLFF,TGTGCCAGCAGCCTTCCAGGCGGGAATGAAAAACTGTTTTTT
TRBD1,TRBJ2-7,NA,TRBV23-1,CASSGGTGDYEQYF,TGCGCCAGCAGTGGAGGGACAGGAGATTACGAGCAGTACTTC
NA,TRBJ2-1,few,TRBV20-1,CSNHQGFF,TGCAGCAACCACCAAGGGTTCTTC
TRBD1,TRBJ1-4,NA,TRBV6-5,CASSYRTGGAEKLFF,TGTGCCAGCAGTTACCGGACAGGCGGAGCGGAAAAACTGTTTTTT
NA,TRBJ1-5,NA,TRBV28,CASSLLGPPQHF,TGTGCCAGCAGTTTACTGGGCCCGCCCCAGCATTTT
NA,TRBJ1-1,NA,TRBV7-9,CASSPHTKNTEAFF,TGTGCCAGCAGCCCTCATACAAAGAACACTGAAGCTTTCTTT
TRBD2,TRBJ2-1,NA,TRBV6-1,CASSNSGLAGVEQFF,TGTGCCAGCAGCAACTCGGGACTAGCGGGAGTTGAGCAGTTCTTC
NA,TRBJ1-5,few,TRBV29-1,CSVPSQIQPQHF,TGCAGCGTCCCCTCCCAAATTCAGCCCCAGCATTTT
NA,TRBJ2-1,NA,TRBV7-3,CASSSGGTEQFF,TGTGCCAGCAGCTCAGGGGGGACAGAGCAGTTCTTC